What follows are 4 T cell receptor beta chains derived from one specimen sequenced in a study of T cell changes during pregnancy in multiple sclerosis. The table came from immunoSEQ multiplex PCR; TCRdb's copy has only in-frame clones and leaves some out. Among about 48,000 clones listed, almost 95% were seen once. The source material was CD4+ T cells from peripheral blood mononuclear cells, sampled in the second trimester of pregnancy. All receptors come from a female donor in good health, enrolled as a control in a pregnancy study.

The CDR3 DNA follows: TGCAGCGCTACGCGGCTAGCGGGAAGACCCGGGGAGCTGTTTTTT. Protein sequence: CSATRLAGRPGELFF. The chain recombines TRBV29-1 with TRBJ2-2; 9 bases are a match to TRBD2. CDR3 length: 15 residues. Germline loops: CDR1 SQVTM, CDR2 ANQGSEA. V lost 7 bases and J lost 6; bases outside the gene matches: 12.

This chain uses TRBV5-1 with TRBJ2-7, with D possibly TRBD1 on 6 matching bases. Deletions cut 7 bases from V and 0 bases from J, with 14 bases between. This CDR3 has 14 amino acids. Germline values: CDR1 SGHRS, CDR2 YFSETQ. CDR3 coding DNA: TGCGCCAGCGCCAGGGCACAGGGCTCCTACGAGCAGTACTTC. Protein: CASARAQGSYEQYF.

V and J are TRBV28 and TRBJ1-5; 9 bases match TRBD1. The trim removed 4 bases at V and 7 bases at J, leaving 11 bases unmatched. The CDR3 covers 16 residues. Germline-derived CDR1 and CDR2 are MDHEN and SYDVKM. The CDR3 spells CASSSRTTGGLQPQHF. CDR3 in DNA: TGTGCCAGCAGTTCCCGGACCACAGGGGGCCTACAGCCCCAGCATTTT.

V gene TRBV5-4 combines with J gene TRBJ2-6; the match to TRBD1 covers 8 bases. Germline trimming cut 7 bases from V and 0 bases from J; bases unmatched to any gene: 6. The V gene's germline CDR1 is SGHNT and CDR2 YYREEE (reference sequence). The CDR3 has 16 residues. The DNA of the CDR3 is TGTGCCAGCGGGGCAGGGGGCAGCTCTGGGGCCAACGTCCTGACTTTC. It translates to CASGAGGSSGANVLTF.